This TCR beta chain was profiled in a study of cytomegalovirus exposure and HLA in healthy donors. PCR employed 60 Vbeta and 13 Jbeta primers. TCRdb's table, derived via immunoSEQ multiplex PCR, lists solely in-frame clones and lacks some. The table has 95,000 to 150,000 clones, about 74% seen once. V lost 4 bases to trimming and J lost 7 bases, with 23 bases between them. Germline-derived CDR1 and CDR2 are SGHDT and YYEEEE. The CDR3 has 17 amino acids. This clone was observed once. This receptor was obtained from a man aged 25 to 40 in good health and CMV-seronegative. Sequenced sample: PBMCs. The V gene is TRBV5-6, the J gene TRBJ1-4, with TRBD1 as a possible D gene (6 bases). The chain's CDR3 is CASSDGGYRRGSEKLFF. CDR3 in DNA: TGTGCCAGCAGCGACGGGGGGTACCGCAGGGGTTCTGAAAAACTGTTTTTT.